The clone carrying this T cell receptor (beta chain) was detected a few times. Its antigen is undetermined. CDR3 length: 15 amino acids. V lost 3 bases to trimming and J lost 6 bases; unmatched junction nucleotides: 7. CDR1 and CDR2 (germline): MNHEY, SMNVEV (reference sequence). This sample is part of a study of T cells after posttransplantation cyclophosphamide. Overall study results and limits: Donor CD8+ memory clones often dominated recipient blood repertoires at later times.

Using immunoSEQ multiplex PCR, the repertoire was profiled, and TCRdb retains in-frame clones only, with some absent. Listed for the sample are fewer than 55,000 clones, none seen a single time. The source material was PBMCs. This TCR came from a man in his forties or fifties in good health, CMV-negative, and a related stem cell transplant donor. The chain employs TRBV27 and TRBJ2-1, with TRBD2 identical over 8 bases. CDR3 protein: CASSFIGGGLNEQFF. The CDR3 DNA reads TGTGCCAGCAGTTTTATAGGCGGGGGGCTCAATGAGCAGTTCTTC.